The table lists the clone carrying this T cell receptor (beta chain) with a few counts. What it binds is unknown. The sample is drawn from a study of cytomegalovirus exposure and HLA in healthy donors. Overall study results and limits: Fewer N-insertions (relative to the roughly 730-donor mean) were reportedly seen in an Asian-associated ancestry cluster in a later analysis. Beyond CMV serostatus, there was no information to go on about immune exposure.

PCR was performed using 60 Vbeta and 13 Jbeta primers. The data were produced by immunoSEQ multiplex PCR, yet TCRdb's version contains in-frame clones alone and is incomplete. Here the sample spans some 170,000 clones, roughly 80% being singletons. This CDR3 spans 14 amino acids. V dropped 4 bases and J dropped 1 base, with 11 bases sitting between them. Germline V gives CDR1 ENHRY, CDR2 SYGVKD. This TCR derives from a young man in good health and CMV-seropositive. This chain joins TRBV10-3 and TRBJ2-7, with D tentatively TRBD1 (5 bases). The sequencing input was PBMCs. CDR3 in DNA: TGTGCCATCAGTGGGTTGGACAAGTCCTACGAGCAGTACTTC. Amino acids: CAISGLDKSYEQYF.